This T cell receptor beta chain was recorded in a study of blood T cell repertoires in COVID-19. Study overall: Sites in the United States, Italy and Spain provided acute and convalescent COVID-19 samples. Nucleic acid was either cDNA or gDNA, and it came from T cells, B-cell-depleted T cells, or PBMCs.

In the authors' workflow: Estimation of nucleated cell counts was performed using reference gene primer amplification. The table came from immunoSEQ multiplex PCR; TCRdb's copy has only in-frame clones and leaves some out. The V and J calls and the clone size are those of that table, but D and trimming were determined from the DNA. The table lists some 240,000 clones, about 86% of them singletons. Grouping used clinical history reported by participants in a survey and questionnaire. The CDR3 consists of 14 residues. CDR1 GTSNPN and CDR2 SVGIG come from the germline V gene (reference sequence). V was trimmed by 4 bases and J by 2 bases, leaving 14 bases between them.

This chain connects TRBV30 to TRBJ1-1; no reliable D call. The TCR originated in a man aged 45 to 65 who had recovered from COVID-19. Sequenced input: PBMCs or T cells enriched from blood (not recorded which). The CDR3 nucleotides read TGTGCCTGGAACCCTACTATACGCAACACTGAAGCTTTCTTT. Its translation: CAWNPTIRNTEAFF. The variable domain in full, completed from reference TRBV30 and TRBJ1-1, reads SQTIHQWPATLVQPVGSPLSLECTVEGTSNPNLYWYRQAAGRGLQLLFYSVGIGQISSEVPQNLSASRPQDRQFILSSKKLLLSDSGFYLCAWNPTIRNTEAFFGQGTRLTVV.